This passage covers 13 T cell receptor beta chains from one sample sequenced in a study of CD8 T cells in Susac syndrome. The RNA, roughly 0.5 to 1 ug, was put through reverse transcription using random hexamers. Using its own MiXCR run on the immunoSEQ multiplex PCR reads, TCRdb lists one record per CDR3 protein. This sample carries roughly 130,000 distinct CDR3 sequences, 90% to 95% of them seen once, and the ten largest clones take roughly 0.11%. Sequencing was carried out using CD4+ T cells from PBMCs. The receptors were gathered from a human donor in good health.

This rearrangement joins TRBV27 to TRBJ1-2; 9 bases agree with TRBD1. The V and J ends lost 2 bases and 6 bases, in that order; junction bases with no gene match: 4. The CDR3 totals 14 residues. CDR1 and CDR2 from the germline V gene are MNHEY and SMNVEV (reference sequence). In DNA, the CDR3 is TGTGCCAGCAGTTTAGACAGGGGGAAGGATGGCTACACCTTC. The encoded protein is CASSLDRGKDGYTF.

The chain has TRBV6-1 and TRBJ2-6; 9 bases map to TRBD1. V was pared by 6 bases and J by 0 bases, with 6 bases of the junction left unmatched. The length of the CDR3 is 17 residues. The germline gives CDR1 MNHNS, CDR2 SASEGT. The CDR3 sequence is CASSLGQGYSGANVLTF. CDR3 nucleotide sequence: TGTGCCAGCAGCCTGGGACAGGGTTACTCTGGGGCCAACGTCCTGACTTTC.

The V gene is TRBV2, the J gene TRBJ1-2; D uncertain. This CDR3 has 14 amino acids. The germline V gene encodes CDR1 SNHLY and CDR2 FYNNEI. V was trimmed by 4 bases and J by 4 bases, leaving 13 bases between them. The CDR3, as DNA: TGTGCCAGCAGTGTTGGAGCCTCCGGCTATGGCTACACCTTC. Its translation is CASSVGASGYGYTF.

The V and J genes are TRBV2 and TRBJ2-2; 7 nucleotides agree with TRBD2. The germline V gene has CDR1 SNHLY and CDR2 FYNNEI. V shed 8 bases, J shed 5 bases, and the junction held 11 bases outside the gene matches. The CDR3 runs 15 residues. CDR3 nucleotides: TGTGCCAGCTGCAAGACCGGGACTATAACCGGGGAGCTGTTTTTT. This sequence encodes CASCKTGTITGELFF. The entire variable domain, with the rest obtained from reference TRBV2 and TRBJ2-2, is as follows: EPEVTQTPSHQVTQMGQEVILRCVPISNHLYFYWYRQILGQKVEFLVSFYNNEISEKSEIFDDQFSVERPDGSNFTLKIRSTKLEDSAMYFCASCKTGTITGELFFGEGSRLTVL.

The gene calls are TRBV14 and TRBJ1-2; no clear D gene. CDR3 length: 14 amino acids. Trimming stripped 4 bases from V and 0 bases from J, with 9 bases between. Germline V gene data show CDR1 as SGHDN and CDR2 as FVKESK. The CDR3 coding sequence is TGTGCCAGCAGCCGAATATCAACTAACTATGGCTACACCTTC. Encoded protein: CASSRISTNYGYTF.

The rearrangement links TRBV7-9 to TRBJ2-1, with 9 nucleotides matching TRBD2. J lost 7 bases, V lost 5 bases, and 15 bases had no gene match. The CDR3 spans 17 residues. Germline V gene sequence: CDR1 SEHNR, CDR2 FQNEAQ (reference sequence). CDR3 protein: CASSNPRLADRLNEQFF. DNA for the CDR3: TGTGCCAGCAGCAACCCTCGACTAGCGGACCGACTGAATGAGCAGTTCTTC.

The V and J genes are TRBV20-1 and TRBJ2-7; TRBD2 matches 7 bases. Germline values: CDR1 DFQATT, CDR2 SNEGSKA (reference sequence). The CDR3 has 11 amino acids. After removal of 7 bases from V and 4 bases from J, the junction contained 4 bases not matched to a gene. The CDR3 sequence: CSVAGVYEQYF. The CDR3 nucleotides are TGCAGTGTCGCGGGAGTGTACGAGCAGTACTTC.

This chain links TRBV6-5 with TRBJ2-4; 11 bases are a match to TRBD2. The CDR3 loop spans 20 amino acids. V lost 2 bases and J lost 0; bases outside the gene matches: 12. The germline CDR1 and CDR2 sequences are MNHEY and SVGAGI. DNA of the CDR3: TGTGCCAGCAGTTACGATAGCGGGAGGGCCCCCCCCCTAGCCAAAAACATTCAGTACTTC. Translation gives CASSYDSGRAPPLAKNIQYF.

This clonotype was recorded once. The V and J genes are TRBV4-2 and TRBJ1-1; D not certain. The V end was cut by 0 bases, the J end by 1 base, with 12 bases between. This CDR3 spans 16 amino acids. In germline, CDR1 is LGHNA, CDR2 YNFKEQ. The CDR3 reads CASSQELSLPNTEAFF. CDR3 bases: TGTGCCAGCAGCCAAGAACTATCTCTGCCGAACACTGAAGCTTTCTTT.

The chain combines TRBV20-1 with TRBJ1-2; 7 nucleotides align to TRBD1. CDR3 length: 16 amino acids. Looked up from germline, CDR1 is DFQATT and CDR2 is SNEGSKA (reference sequence). The trim removed 0 bases at V and 0 bases at J, leaving 7 bases unmatched. The CDR3 loop is CSARDLGDRANYGYTF. The CDR3 bases are TGCAGTGCTAGAGATCTAGGAGACAGGGCTAACTATGGCTACACCTTC.

The chain is built from TRBV5-1 and TRBJ1-2; TRBD1 matches at 9 bases. This CDR3 is built from 15 residues. V lost 0 bases and J lost 6; bases outside the gene matches: 6. The germline CDR1 and CDR2 sequences are SGHRS and YFSETQ. The CDR3 region has the DNA TGCGCCAGCAGCTTGGGGACAGGGGATTCTCATGGCTACACCTTC. The encoded protein is CASSLGTGDSHGYTF.

This clonotype occurred once. This chain uses TRBV3-1 with TRBJ2-5; 9 bases agree with TRBD1. Germline V gene data show CDR1 as LGHDT and CDR2 as YNNKEL (reference sequence). This CDR3 is built from 17 residues. J gave up 1 base and V 4 bases, and 10 bases lay outside the gene matches. CDR3 amino acids: CASSPLSGQGAQETQYF. CDR3 in DNA: TGTGCCAGCAGCCCCTTATCGGGACAGGGAGCCCAAGAGACCCAGTACTTC.

The V and J genes are TRBV19 and TRBJ1-1; no reliable D call. The V end was cut by 6 bases, the J end by 4 bases, with 18 bases between. CDR3 size: 15 residues. In germline, CDR1 is LNHDA, CDR2 SQIVND (reference sequence). CDR3 sequence: CASSPGRRPGTEAFF. As DNA, the CDR3 is TGTGCCAGTAGCCCCGGCCGGAGGCCGGGCACTGAAGCTTTCTTT.